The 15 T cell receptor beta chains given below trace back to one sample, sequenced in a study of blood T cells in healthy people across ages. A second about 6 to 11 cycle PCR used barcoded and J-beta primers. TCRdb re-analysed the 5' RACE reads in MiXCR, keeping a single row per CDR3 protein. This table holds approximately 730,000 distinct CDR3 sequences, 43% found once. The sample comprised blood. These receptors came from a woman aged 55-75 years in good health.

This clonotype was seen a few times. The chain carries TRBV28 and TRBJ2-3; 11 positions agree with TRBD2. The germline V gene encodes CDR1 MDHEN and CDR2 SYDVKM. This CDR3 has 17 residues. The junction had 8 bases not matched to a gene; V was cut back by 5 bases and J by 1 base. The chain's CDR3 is CASSSLKGLAGTDTQYF. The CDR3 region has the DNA TGTGCCAGCAGTAGCCTGAAGGGACTAGCGGGCACAGATACGCAGTATTTT.

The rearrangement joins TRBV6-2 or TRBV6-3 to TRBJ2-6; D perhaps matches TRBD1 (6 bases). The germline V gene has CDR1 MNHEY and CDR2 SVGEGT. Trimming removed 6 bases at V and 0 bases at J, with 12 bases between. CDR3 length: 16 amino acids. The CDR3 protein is CASSRGQYSGANVLTF. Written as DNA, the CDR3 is TGTGCCAGCAGCCGCGGACAGTACTCTGGGGCCAACGTCCTGACTTTC.

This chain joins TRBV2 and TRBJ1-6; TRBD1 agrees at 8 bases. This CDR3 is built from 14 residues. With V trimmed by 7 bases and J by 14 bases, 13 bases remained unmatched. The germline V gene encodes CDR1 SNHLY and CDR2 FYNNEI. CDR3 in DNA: TGTGCCAGCAAACTACAGGACAGGGAAGCCACCCTCCACTTT. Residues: CASKLQDREATLHF.

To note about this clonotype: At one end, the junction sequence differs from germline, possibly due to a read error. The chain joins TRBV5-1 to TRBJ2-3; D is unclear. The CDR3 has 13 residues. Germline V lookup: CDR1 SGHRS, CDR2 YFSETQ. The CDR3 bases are TGCGCCGGCAGCTTGAACGAAAGGGATACGCAGTATTTT. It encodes CAGSLNERDTQYF.

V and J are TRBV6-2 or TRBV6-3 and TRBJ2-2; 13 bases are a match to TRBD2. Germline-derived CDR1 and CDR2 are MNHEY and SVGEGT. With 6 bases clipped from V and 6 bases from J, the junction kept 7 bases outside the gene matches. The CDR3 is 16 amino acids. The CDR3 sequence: CASSFTSGRAPGELFF. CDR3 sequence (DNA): TGTGCCAGCAGCTTCACTAGCGGGAGGGCCCCCGGGGAGCTGTTTTTT.

CDR3 amino acids: CASSVGWGTEAFF. The CDR3, as DNA: TGTGCCAGCAGCGTAGGTTGGGGAACTGAAGCTTTCTTT. This rearrangement joins TRBV9 to TRBJ1-1; D is uncertain. This CDR3 spans 13 amino acids. The V end lost 0 bases, the J end lost 5 bases, and 8 bases lay between the germline ends. Germline V lookup: CDR1 SGDLS, CDR2 YYNGEE.

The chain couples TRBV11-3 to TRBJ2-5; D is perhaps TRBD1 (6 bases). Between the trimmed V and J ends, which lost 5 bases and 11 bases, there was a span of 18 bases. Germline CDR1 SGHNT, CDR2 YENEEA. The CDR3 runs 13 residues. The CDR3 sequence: CASSTQGRDEQYF. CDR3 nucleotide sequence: TGTGCCAGCAGCACACAGGGCAGGGATGAGCAGTACTTC.

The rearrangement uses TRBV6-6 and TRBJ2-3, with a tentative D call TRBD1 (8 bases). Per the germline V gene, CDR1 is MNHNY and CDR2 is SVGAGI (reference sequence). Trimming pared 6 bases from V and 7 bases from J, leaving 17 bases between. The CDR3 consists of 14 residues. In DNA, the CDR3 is TGTGCCAGCAGCTACGGGGGGACAGGTAATACGCAGTATTTT. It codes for CASSYGGTGNTQYF.

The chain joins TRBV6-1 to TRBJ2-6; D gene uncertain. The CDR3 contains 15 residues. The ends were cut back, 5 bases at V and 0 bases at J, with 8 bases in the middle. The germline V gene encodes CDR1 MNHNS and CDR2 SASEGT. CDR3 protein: CASSRVSSGANVLTF. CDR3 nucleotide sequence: TGTGCCAGCAGTCGAGTTAGCTCTGGGGCCAACGTCCTGACTTTC.

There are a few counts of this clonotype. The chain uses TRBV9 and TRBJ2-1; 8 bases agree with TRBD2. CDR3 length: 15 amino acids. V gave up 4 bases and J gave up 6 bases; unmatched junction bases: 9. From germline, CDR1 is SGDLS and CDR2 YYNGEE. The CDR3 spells CASSLRAGVVNEQFF. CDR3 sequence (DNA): TGTGCCAGCAGCTTAAGAGCGGGAGTTGTCAATGAGCAGTTCTTC.

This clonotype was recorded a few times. CDR3 sequence (DNA): TGTGCCAGTCAAACATACGGAGAAAAACTGTTTTTT. Its protein is CASQTYGEKLFF. The chain has TRBV6-6 and TRBJ1-4; D not resolved. CDR3 length: 12 amino acids. Germline V gene lookup returns CDR1 MNHNY and CDR2 SVGAGI (reference sequence). Trimming took off 9 bases at V and 8 bases at J, with 13 bases between the two ends.

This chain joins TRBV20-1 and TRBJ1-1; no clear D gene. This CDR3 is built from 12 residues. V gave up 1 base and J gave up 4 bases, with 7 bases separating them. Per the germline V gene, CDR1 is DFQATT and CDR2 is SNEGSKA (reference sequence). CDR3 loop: CSARGVSTEAFF. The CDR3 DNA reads TGCAGTGCTAGAGGGGTATCCACTGAAGCTTTCTTT.

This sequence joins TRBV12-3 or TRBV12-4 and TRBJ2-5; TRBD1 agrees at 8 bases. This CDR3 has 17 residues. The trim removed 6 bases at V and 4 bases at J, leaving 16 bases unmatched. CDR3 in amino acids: CASRGNRQGSGPETQYF. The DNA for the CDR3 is TGTGCCAGCAGAGGCAACAGACAGGGGTCGGGGCCAGAGACCCAGTACTTC.

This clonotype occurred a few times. The CDR3 loop reads CASSKGLDVRTQYF. The CDR3 DNA reads as TGCGCCAGCAGTAAAGGACTAGATGTTAGGACCCAGTACTTC. This rearrangement joins TRBV10-1 to TRBJ2-5, with 7 bases matching TRBD2. Germline CDR1 WNHNN, CDR2 SYGVQD (reference sequence). With V trimmed by 5 bases and J by 7 bases, 10 bases remained unmatched. The CDR3 has 14 amino acids.

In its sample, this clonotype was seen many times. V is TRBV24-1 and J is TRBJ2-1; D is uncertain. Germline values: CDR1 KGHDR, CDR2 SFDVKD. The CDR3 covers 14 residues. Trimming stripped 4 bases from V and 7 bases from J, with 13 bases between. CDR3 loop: CATSEVSLGNEQFF. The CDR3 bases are TGTGCCACCAGTGAAGTTAGCCTAGGGAATGAGCAGTTCTTC.